A selection of T cell receptor beta chains follows, all from one sample in a study of glioma-infiltrating T cells. MiXCR, run by TCRdb on the multiplex PCR reads, gives a single entry per CDR3 protein. The data contain approximately 190,000 distinct CDR3 sequences, over 25% of them singletons. The specimen was glioma tissue, nonneoplastic brain tissue, or PBMCs (not recorded which). The source of these receptors is a human donor with low-grade glioma or glioblastoma, undergoing nonglioma brain surgery, or in good health (not recorded which). CDR3s include the opening cysteine and the closing phenylalanine or tryptophan. The D gene is left open where the match is weak. Size tells how often a clone was seen (once, few, many) or the class of an expanded clone, and some rows leave it out.

j_call clone_size v_call d_call cdr3_aa cdr3_nt
TRBJ2-7 many TRBV19 NA CASSIGAKGETYEQYF TGTGCCAGTAGTATAGGGGCAAAAGGGGAGACCTACGAGCAGTACTTC
TRBJ2-3 NA TRBV18 NA CASSAWTVTDTQYF TGTGCCAGCTCAGCCTGGACAGTCACAGATACGCAGTATTTT
TRBJ2-1 NA TRBV30 NA CAWRLGSEQFF TGTGCCTGGAGACTCGGGAGTGAGCAGTTCTTC
TRBJ2-3 many TRBV4-2 TRBD1 CASSLGQENPTDTQYF TGTGCCAGCAGCCTTGGACAGGAGAACCCCACAGATACGCAGTATTTT
TRBJ1-4 many TRBV2 NA CASSAEGQLNEKLFF TGTGCCAGCAGTGCGGAGGGGCAGCTTAATGAAAAACTGTTTTTT
TRBJ2-1 many TRBV6-1 NA CASKGGYEYNEQFF TGTGCCAGCAAAGGAGGATATGAATACAATGAGCAGTTCTTC
TRBJ2-4 many TRBV28 NA CASSRNWGKNIQYF TGTGCCAGCAGTCGGAATTGGGGCAAAAACATTCAGTACTTC
TRBJ2-5 NA TRBV3-1 TRBD1 CASSQGTGEETQYF TGTGCCAGCAGCCAAGGGACAGGCGAAGAGACCCAGTACTTC
TRBJ2-1 many TRBV20-1 TRBD1 CSASGQGTYNEQFF TGCAGTGCCTCCGGACAGGGCACCTACAATGAGCAGTTCTTC
TRBJ2-7 many TRBV20-1 NA CSARGNSGYEQYF TGCAGTGCTAGGGGGAATTCGGGCTACGAGCAGTACTTC
TRBJ2-7 many TRBV15 NA CATSRGWGGSSYEQYF TGTGCCACCAGCAGAGGGTGGGGAGGTAGTTCCTACGAGCAGTACTTC
TRBJ2-2 many TRBV20-1 NA CSARDRVNTGELFF TGCAGTGCTAGAGACAGGGTCAACACCGGGGAGCTGTTTTTT
TRBJ2-5 many TRBV4-3 TRBD2 CASSQGRKAGGGETQYF TGCGCCAGCAGCCAAGGAAGGAAAGCGGGAGGAGGCGAGACCCAGTACTTC
TRBJ1-2 many TRBV5-1 TRBD1 CASSTTGGVSSGYTF TGCGCCAGCAGCACGACAGGGGGCGTATCTTCTGGCTACACCTTC
TRBJ2-2 NA TRBV4-1 TRBD2 CASSQDLSGRGDTGELFF TGCGCCAGCAGCCAAGATCTTAGCGGGAGAGGGGACACCGGGGAGCTGTTTTTT
TRBJ2-3 many TRBV5-1 NA CASSPRRQWGDSSTDTQYF TGCGCCAGCAGCCCGAGACGCCAGTGGGGAGATTCTAGCACAGATACGCAGTATTTT
TRBJ2-1 many TRBV3-1 NA CASSQQAGYEQFF TGTGCCAGCAGCCAACAGGCGGGATATGAGCAGTTCTTC
TRBJ2-7 many TRBV4-3 NA CASSQSSGTRSLEQYF TGCGCCAGCAGCCAAAGTTCCGGGACACGTTCGCTTGAGCAGTACTTC
TRBJ2-5 many TRBV7-3 NA CASSPQYQETQYF TGTGCCAGCAGCCCACAGTACCAAGAGACCCAGTACTTC
TRBJ2-5 many TRBV7-2 NA CASSLQPGHLKETQYF TGTGCCAGCAGCTTACAGCCAGGCCACCTCAAAGAGACCCAGTACTTC
TRBJ2-1 NA TRBV6-5 NA CASSPGRSYYNKQFF TGTGCCAGCAGTCCGGGTCGAAGCTACTACAATAAGCAGTTCTTC
TRBJ2-5 NA TRBV20-1 NA CSATRGRGGGENQYF TGCAGTGCTACCCGAGGCAGGGGAGGCGGAGAGAACCAGTACTTC
TRBJ1-1 many TRBV20-1 NA CSAAADINTEAFF TGCAGTGCAGCGGCAGACATCAACACTGAAGCTTTCTTT
TRBJ1-1 NA TRBV6-6 TRBD1 CASRQTGGENEDLF TGTGCCAGCAGGCAGACAGGGGGGGAAAATGAAGATTTATTT
TRBJ1-5 many TRBV28 NA CASSLGQINQPQHF TGTGCCAGCAGTTTAGGGCAGATTAATCAGCCCCAGCATTTT
TRBJ2-1 once TRBV6-5 NA CAPCKRSSQNEQFF TGTGCCCCGTGCAAGCGGAGCTCCCAGAATGAGCAGTTCTTC
TRBJ1-2 NA TRBV6-5 NA CASSHLAGGYTF TGTGCCAGCAGCCACTTAGCGGGAGGCTACACCTTC
TRBJ1-1 many TRBV4-3 NA CASSRGQTNTEAFF TGCGCCAGCAGCCGAGGACAGACGAACACTGAAGCTTTCTTT
TRBJ2-1 many TRBV20-1 TRBD2 CSVGTTASVEQFF TGCAGTGTTGGGACTACGGCCTCCGTGGAGCAGTTCTTC
TRBJ1-1 many TRBV7-8 NA CASSPMVRRDTEAFF TGTGCCAGCAGCCCGATGGTGAGGAGGGACACTGAAGCTTTCTTT
TRBJ2-1 NA TRBV5-4 TRBD2 CASRLTSGSFDEQFF TGTGCCAGCAGACTCACTAGCGGGAGTTTTGATGAGCAGTTCTTC
TRBJ2-1 many TRBV6-6 NA CASSYLPGSMMFNEQFF TGTGCCAGCAGTTACTTGCCTGGAAGTATGATGTTCAATGAGCAGTTCTTC
TRBJ2-5 NA TRBV7-9 TRBD1 CASSPRTGGQETQYF TGTGCCAGCAGCCCAAGGACAGGGGGCCAAGAGACCCAGTACTTC
TRBJ2-6 many TRBV6-1 NA CASTRQQGSGANVLTF TGTGCCAGCACCAGACAACAGGGCTCTGGGGCCAACGTCCTGACTTTC
TRBJ2-3 many TRBV20-1 NA CSARVSIRAKGDTQYF TGCAGTGCTAGAGTTAGTATAAGGGCTAAGGGCGATACGCAGTATTTT
TRBJ2-1 many TRBV27 NA CASSLWGQGLFF TGTGCCAGCAGTTTATGGGGCCAGGGGCTATTCTTC
TRBJ2-7 many TRBV27 TRBD1 CASSLGPGQGFYEQYF TGTGCCAGCAGTTTAGGCCCGGGACAGGGATTTTACGAGCAGTACTTC
TRBJ2-2 few TRBV4-2 TRBD1 CASSLQRARGFIGELFF TGTGCCAGCAGCCTACAGAGGGCCAGGGGGTTCATCGGGGAGCTGTTTTTT